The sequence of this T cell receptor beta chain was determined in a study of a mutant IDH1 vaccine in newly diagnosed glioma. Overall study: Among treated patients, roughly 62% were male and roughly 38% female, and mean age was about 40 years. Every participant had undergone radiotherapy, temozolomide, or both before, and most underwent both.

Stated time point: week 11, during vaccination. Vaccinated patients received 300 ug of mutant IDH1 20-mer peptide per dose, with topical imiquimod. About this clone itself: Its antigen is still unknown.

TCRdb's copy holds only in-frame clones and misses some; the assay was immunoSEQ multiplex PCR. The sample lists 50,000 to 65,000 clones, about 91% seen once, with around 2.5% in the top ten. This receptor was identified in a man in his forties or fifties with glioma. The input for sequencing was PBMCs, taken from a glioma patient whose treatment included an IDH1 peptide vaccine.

DNA of the CDR3: TGTGCCAGCAGACAGGCAAGCTCCTATAATTCACCCCTCCACTTT. It yields the protein CASRQASSYNSPLHF. The chain is built from TRBV6-1 and TRBJ1-6; TRBD1 might be the D (5 bases). The CDR3 covers 15 residues. V dropped 6 bases and J dropped 0 bases, with 9 bases sitting between them. CDR1 and CDR2 (germline): MNHNS, SASEGT.